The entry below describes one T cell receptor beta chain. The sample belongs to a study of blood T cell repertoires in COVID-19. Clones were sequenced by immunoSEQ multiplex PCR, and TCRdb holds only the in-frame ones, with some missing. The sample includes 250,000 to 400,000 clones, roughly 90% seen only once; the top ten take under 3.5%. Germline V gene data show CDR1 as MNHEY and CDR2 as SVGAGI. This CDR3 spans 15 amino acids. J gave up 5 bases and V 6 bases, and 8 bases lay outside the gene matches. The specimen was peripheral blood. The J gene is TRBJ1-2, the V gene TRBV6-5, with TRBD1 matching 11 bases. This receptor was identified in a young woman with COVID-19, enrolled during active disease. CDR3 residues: CASRTGTGGLYGYTF. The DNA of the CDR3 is TGTGCCAGCAGAACCGGGACAGGGGGTCTTTATGGCTACACCTTC.